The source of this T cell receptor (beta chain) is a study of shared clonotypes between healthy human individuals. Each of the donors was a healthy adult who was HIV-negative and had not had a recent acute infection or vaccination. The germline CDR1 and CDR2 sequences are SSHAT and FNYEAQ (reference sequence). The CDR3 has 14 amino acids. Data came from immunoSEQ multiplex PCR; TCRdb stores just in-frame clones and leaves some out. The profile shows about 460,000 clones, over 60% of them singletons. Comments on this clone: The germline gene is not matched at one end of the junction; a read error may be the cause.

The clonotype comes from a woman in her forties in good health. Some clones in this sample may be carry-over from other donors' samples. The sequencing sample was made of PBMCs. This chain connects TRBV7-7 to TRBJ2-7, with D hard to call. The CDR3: CASSTTESSYEQYF. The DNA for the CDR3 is TGTGCTAGCAGTACGACGGAGAGCTCCTACGAGCAGTACTTC.